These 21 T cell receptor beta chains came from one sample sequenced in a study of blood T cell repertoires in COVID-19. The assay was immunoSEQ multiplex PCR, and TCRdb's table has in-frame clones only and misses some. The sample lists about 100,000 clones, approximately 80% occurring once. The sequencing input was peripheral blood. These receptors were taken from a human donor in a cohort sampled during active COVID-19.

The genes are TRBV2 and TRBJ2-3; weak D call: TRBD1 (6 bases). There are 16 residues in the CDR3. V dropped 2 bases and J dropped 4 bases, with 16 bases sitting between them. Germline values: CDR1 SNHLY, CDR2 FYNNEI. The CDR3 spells CASSELQGRGADTQYF. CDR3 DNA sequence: TGTGCCAGCAGTGAACTACAGGGACGTGGGGCAGATACGCAGTATTTT.

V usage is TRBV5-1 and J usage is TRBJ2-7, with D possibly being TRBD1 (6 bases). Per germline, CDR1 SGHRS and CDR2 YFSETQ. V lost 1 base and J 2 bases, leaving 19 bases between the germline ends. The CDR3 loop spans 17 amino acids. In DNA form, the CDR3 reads TGCGCCAGCAGCTTGACCGGTGGACAGCGACTTACCTACGAGCAGTACTTC. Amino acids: CASSLTGGQRLTYEQYF.

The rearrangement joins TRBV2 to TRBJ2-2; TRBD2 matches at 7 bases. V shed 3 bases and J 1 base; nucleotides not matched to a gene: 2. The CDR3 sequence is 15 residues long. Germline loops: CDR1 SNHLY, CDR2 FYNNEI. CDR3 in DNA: TGTGCCAGCAGTGACCGCGGGAGGAACACCGGGGAGCTGTTTTTT. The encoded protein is CASSDRGRNTGELFF.

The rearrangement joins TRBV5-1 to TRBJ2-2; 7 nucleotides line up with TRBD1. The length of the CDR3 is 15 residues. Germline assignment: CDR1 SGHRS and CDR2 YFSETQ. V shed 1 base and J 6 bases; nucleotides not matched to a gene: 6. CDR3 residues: CASSLTYQGAGELFF. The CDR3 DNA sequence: TGCGCCAGCAGCTTGACCTATCAGGGGGCCGGGGAGCTGTTTTTT.

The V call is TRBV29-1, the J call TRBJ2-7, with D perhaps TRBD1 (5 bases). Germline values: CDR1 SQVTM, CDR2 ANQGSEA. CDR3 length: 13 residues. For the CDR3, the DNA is TGCAGTGCCTCAGGGTTGAACCCGTACGAGCAGTACTTC. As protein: CSASGLNPYEQYF.

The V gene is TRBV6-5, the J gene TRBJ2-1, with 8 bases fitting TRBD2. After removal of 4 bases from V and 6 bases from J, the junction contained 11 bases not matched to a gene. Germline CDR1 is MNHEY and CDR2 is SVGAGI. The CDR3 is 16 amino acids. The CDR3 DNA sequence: TGTGCCAGCAGTTTCGGGACCGCGGGGGGCTCCAATGAGCAGTTCTTC. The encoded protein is CASSFGTAGGSNEQFF.

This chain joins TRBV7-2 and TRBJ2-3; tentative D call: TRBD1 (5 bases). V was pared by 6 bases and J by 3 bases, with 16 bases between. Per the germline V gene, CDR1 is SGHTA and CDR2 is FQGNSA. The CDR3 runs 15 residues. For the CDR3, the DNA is TGTGCCAGCAGTAGATGGCAGGGTCAAACAGATACGCAGTATTTT. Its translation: CASSRWQGQTDTQYF.

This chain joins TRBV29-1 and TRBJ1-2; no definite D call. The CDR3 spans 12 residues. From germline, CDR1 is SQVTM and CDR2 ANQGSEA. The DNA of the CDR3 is TGCAGTGGAGGTTTTAGTGGCTATGGCTACACCTTC. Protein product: CSGGFSGYGYTF.

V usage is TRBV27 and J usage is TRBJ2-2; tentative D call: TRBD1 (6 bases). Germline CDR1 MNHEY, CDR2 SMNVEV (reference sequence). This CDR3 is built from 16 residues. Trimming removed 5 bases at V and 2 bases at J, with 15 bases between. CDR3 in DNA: TGTGCCAGCAGTCCATCCGGGACAATAAACACCGGGGAGCTGTTTTTT. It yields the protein CASSPSGTINTGELFF.

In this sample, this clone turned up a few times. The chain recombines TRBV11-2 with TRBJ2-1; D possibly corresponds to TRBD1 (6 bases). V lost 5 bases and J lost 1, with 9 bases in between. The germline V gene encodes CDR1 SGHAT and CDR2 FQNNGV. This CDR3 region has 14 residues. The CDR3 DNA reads TGTGCCAGCAGCCCACAGGGTTCCTACAATGAGCAGTTCTTC. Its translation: CASSPQGSYNEQFF.

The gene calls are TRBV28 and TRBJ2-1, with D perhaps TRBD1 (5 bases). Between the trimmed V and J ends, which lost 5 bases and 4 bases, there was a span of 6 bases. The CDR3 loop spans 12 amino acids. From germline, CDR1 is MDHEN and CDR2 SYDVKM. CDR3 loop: CASSQGYNEQFF. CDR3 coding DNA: TGTGCCAGCAGTCAGGGATACAATGAGCAGTTCTTC. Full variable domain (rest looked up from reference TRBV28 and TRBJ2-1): DVKVTQSSRYLVKRTGEKVFLECVQDMDHENMFWYRQDPGLGLRLIYFSYDVKMKEKGDIPEGYSVSREKKERFSLILESASTNQTSMYLCASSQGYNEQFFGPGTRLTVL.

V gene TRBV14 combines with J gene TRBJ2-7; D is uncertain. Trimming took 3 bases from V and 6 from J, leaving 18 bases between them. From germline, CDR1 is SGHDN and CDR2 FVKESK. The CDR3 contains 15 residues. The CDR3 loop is CASSQRSETPAEQYF. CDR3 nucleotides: TGTGCCAGCAGCCAGAGAAGTGAAACCCCCGCCGAGCAGTACTTC.

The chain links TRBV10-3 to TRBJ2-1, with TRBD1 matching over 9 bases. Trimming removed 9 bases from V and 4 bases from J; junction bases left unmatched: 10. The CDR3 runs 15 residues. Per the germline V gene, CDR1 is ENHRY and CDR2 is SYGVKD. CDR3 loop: CAMGTGSDSYNEQFF. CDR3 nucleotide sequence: TGTGCCATGGGGACAGGGTCGGATAGTTACAATGAGCAGTTCTTC.

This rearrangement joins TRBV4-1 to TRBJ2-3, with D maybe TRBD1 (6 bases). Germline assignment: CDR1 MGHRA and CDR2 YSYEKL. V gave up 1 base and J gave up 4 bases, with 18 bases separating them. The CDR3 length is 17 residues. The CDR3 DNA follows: TGCGCCAGCAGCCAAGGTTTTAGGGCTGGGGGCTCAGATACGCAGTATTTT. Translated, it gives CASSQGFRAGGSDTQYF.

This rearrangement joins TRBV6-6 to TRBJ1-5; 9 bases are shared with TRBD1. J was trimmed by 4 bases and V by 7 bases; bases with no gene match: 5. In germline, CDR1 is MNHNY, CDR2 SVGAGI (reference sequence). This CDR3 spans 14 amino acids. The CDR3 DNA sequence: TGTGCCAGCAAAGGACAGGGGTATAATCAGCCCCAGCATTTT. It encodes CASKGQGYNQPQHF.

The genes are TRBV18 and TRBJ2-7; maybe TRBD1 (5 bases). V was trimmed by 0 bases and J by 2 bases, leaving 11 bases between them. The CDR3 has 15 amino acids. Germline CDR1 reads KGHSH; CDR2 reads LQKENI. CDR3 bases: TGTGCCAGCTCACCACCGGGGCAGGGCACCTACGAGCAGTACTTC. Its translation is CASSPPGQGTYEQYF.

The CDR3 nucleotides are TGCGCCAGCAGCCCGAGAGGGCTTGAGCAGTTCTTC. Its protein is CASSPRGLEQFF. The chain uses TRBV5-1 and TRBJ2-1; TRBD2 is a possible D gene (5 bases). CDR3 length: 12 residues. The germline CDR1 and CDR2 sequences are SGHRS and YFSETQ. The germline V and J ends were trimmed by 4 bases and 9 bases, with 11 bases remaining between them.

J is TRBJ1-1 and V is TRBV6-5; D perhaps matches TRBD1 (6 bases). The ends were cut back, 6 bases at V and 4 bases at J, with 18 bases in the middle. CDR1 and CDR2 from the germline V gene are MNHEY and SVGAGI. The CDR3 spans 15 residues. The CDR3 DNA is TGTGCCAGCAGGGGCAGGGGATGGGATGGCACTGAAGCTTTCTTT. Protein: CASRGRGWDGTEAFF.

CDR3 loop: CASIYRFRDTQYF. The CDR3 bases are TGCGCCAGCATCTACAGATTTCGAGATACGCAGTATTTT. The chain links TRBV5-1 to TRBJ2-3; D unresolved. This CDR3 has 13 residues. Deletions cut 6 bases from V and 5 bases from J, with 13 bases between. Per the germline V gene, CDR1 is SGHRS and CDR2 is YFSETQ. Based on the CDR3 plus reference TRBV5-1 and TRBJ2-3, the full variable domain is KAGVTQTPRYLIKTRGQQVTLSCSPISGHRSVSWYQQTPGQGLQFLFEYFSETQRNKGNFPGRFSGRQFSNSRSEMNVSTLELGDSALYLCASIYRFRDTQYFGPGTRLTVL.

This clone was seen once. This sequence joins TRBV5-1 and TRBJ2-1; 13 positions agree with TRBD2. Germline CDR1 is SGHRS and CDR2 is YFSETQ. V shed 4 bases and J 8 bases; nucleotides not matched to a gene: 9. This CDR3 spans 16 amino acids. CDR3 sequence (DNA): TGCGCCAGCAGCGACACCGGGACTAGCGGGGTCGATGAGCAGTTCTTC. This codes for CASSDTGTSGVDEQFF.

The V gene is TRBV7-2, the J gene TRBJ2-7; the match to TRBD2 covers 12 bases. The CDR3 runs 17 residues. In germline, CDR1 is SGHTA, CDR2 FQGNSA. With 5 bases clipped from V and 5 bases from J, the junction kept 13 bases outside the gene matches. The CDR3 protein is CASSLQKTSGSNDEQYF. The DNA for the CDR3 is TGTGCCAGCAGCCTTCAAAAGACTAGCGGGAGTAACGACGAGCAGTACTTC.